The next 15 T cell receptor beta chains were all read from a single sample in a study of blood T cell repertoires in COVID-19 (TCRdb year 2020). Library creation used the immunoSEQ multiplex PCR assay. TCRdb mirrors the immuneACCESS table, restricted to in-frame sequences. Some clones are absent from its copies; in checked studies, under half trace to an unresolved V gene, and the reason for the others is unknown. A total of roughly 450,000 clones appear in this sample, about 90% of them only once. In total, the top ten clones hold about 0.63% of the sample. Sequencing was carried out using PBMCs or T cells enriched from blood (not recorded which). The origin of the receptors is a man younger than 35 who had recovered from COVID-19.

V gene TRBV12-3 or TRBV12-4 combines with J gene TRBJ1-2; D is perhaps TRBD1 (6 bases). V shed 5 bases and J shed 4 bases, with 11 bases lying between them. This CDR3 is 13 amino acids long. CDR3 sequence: CASSTRRGYGYTF. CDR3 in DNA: TGTGCCAGCAGTACCCGCAGGGGCTATGGCTACACCTTC.

The CDR3 sequence is CASRREFSNEKLFF. CDR3 DNA sequence: TGTGCCAGCAGGAGGGAATTTTCTAATGAAAAACTGTTTTTT. The V gene is TRBV2, the J gene TRBJ1-4; D is unclear. The CDR3 runs 14 residues. The germline V and J ends were trimmed by 6 bases and 3 bases, with 11 bases remaining between them. Germline CDR1 and CDR2: SNHLY and FYNNEI.

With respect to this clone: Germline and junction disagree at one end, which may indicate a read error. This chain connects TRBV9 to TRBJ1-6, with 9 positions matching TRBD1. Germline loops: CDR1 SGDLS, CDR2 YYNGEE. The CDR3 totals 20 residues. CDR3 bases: TGTGCCAGCAGCGTACGTGTCGGTCAAACAGGGGGCTCCTCTAATTCACCCCTCCACTTT. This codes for CASSVRVGQTGGSSNSPLHF.

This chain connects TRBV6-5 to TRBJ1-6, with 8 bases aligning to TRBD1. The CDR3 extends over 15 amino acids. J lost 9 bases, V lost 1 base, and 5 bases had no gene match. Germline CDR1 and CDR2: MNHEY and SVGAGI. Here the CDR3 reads CASSYYTGGGSPLHF. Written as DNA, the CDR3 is TGTGCCAGCAGTTACTACACAGGGGGTGGTTCACCCCTCCACTTT.

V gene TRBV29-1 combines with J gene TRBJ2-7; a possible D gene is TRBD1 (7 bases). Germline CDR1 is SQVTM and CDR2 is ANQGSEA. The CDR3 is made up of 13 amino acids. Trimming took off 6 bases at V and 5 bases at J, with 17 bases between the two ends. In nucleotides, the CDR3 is TGCAGCGTCAGGGGGACACTAGCCGACGAGCAGTACTTC. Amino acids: CSVRGTLADEQYF.

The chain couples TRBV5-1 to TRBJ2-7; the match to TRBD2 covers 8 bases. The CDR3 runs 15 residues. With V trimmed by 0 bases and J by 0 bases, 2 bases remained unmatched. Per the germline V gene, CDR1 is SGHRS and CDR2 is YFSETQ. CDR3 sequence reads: CASSLGGLASYEQYF. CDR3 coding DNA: TGCGCCAGCAGCTTGGGAGGACTAGCCTCCTACGAGCAGTACTTC.

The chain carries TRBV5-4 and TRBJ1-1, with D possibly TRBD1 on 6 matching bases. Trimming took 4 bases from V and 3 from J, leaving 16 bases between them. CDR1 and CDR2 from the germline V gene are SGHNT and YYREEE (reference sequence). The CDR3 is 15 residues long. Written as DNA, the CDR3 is TGTGCCAGCAGCCGGAGGGGAGGGGGGCACACTGAAGCTTTCTTT. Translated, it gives CASSRRGGGHTEAFF.

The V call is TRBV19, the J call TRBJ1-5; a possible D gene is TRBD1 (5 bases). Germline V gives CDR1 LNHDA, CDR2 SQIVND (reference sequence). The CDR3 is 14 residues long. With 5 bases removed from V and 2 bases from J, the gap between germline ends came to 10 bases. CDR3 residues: CASSGGGGNQPQHF. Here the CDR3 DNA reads TGTGCCAGTAGTGGGGGAGGAGGCAATCAGCCCCAGCATTTT. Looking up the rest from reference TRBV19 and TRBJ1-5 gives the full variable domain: DGGITQSPKYLFRKEGQNVTLSCEQNLNHDAMYWYRQDPGQGLRLIYYSQIVNDFQKGDIAEGYSVSREKKESFPLTVTSAQKNPTAFYLCASSGGGGNQPQHFGDGTRLSIL.

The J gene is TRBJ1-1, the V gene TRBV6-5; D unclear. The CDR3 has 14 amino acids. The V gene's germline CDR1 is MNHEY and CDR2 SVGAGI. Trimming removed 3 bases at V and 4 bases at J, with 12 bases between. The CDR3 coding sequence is TGTGCCAGCAGTTATAGCGGGGAGGGCACTGAAGCTTTCTTT. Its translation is CASSYSGEGTEAFF.

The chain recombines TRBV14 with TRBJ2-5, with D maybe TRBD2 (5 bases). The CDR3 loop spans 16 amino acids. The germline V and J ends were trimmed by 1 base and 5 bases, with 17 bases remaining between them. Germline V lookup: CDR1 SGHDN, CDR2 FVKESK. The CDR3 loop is CASSQGTVPWRETQYF. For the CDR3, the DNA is TGTGCCAGCAGCCAAGGGACGGTCCCTTGGAGGGAGACCCAGTACTTC.

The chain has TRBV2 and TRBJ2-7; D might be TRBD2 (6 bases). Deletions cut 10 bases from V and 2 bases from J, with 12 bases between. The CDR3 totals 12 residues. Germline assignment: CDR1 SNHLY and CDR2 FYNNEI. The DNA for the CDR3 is TGTGCCACCGGGAGCGGCACCTACGAGCAGTACTTC. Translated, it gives CATGSGTYEQYF.

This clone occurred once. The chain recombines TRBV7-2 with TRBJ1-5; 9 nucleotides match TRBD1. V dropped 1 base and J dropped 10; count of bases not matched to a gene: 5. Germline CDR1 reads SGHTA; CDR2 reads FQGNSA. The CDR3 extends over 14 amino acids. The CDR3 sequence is CASSLDRGPRPQHF. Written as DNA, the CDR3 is TGTGCCAGCAGCTTAGACAGGGGGCCCCGACCCCAGCATTTT.

In nucleotides, the CDR3 is TGTGCCAGCAGCTTAGTACGGACTAGCGGGCAAGAGACCCAGTACTTC. Protein: CASSLVRTSGQETQYF. The rearrangement links TRBV7-6 to TRBJ2-5; 11 positions match TRBD2. The germline gives CDR1 SGHVS, CDR2 FNYEAQ. CDR3 length: 16 amino acids. Trimming took 1 base from V and 2 from J; bases not matched to a gene: 3.

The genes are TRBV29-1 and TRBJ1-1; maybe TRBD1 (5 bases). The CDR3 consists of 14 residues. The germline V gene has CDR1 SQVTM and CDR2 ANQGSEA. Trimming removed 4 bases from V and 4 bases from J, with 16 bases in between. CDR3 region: CSVGLRLGVTEAFF. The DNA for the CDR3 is TGCAGCGTTGGGCTTCGGCTAGGGGTCACTGAAGCTTTCTTT.

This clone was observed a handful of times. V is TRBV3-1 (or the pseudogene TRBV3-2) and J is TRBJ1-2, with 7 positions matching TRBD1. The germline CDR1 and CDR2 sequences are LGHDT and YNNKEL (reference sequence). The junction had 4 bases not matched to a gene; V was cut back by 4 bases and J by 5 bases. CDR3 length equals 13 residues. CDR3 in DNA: TGTGCCAGCAGCCCCCAACAGGGGTATGGCTACACCTTC. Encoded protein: CASSPQQGYGYTF.